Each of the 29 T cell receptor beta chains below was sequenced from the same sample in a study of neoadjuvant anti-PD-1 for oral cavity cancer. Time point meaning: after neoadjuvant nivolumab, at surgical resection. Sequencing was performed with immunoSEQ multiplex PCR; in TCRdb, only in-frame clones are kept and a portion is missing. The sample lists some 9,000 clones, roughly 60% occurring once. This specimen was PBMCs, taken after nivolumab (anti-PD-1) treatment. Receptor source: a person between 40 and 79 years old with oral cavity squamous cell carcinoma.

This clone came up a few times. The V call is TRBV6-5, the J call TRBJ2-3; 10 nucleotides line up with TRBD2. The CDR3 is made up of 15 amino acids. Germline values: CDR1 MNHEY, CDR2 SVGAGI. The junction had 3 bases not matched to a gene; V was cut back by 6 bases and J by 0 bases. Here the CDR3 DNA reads TGTGCCAGCAGCGGGACTAGCGTGAGCACAGATACGCAGTATTTT. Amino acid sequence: CASSGTSVSTDTQYF.

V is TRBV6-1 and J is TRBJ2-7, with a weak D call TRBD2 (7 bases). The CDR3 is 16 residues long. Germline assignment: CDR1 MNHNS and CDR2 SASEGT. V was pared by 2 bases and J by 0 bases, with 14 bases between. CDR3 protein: CASSERGGGDSYEQYF. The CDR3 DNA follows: TGTGCCAGCAGTGAAAGGGGAGGGGGGGACTCCTACGAGCAGTACTTC.

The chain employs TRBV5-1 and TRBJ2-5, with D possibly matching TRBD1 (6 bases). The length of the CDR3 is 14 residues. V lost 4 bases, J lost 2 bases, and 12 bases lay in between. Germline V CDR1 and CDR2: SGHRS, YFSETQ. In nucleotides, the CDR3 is TGCGCCAGCAGCCCGGGACAAGCACAAGAGACCCAGTACTTC. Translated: CASSPGQAQETQYF. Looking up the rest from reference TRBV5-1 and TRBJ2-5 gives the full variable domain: KAGVTQTPRYLIKTRGQQVTLSCSPISGHRSVSWYQQTPGQGLQFLFEYFSETQRNKGNFPGRFSGRQFSNSRSEMNVSTLELGDSALYLCASSPGQAQETQYFGPGTRLLVL.

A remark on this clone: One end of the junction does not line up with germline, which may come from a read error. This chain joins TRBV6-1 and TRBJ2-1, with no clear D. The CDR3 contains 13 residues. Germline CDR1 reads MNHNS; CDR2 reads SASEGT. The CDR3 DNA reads TGTGCCAGCATTGAAACGGCTAACAATGAGCAGTTCTTC. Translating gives CASIETANNEQFF.

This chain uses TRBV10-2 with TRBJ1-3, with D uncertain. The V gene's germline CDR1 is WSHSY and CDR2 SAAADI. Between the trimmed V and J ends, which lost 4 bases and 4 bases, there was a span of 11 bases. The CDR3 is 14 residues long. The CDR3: CASSGGLEGNTIYF. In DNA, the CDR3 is TGCGCCAGCAGTGGAGGACTAGAAGGAAACACCATATATTTT.

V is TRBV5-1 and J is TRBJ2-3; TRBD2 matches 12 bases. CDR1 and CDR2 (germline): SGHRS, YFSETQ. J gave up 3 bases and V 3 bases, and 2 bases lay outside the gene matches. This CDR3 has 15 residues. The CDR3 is CASSSGTSGTDTQYF. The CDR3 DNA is TGCGCCAGCAGCTCCGGGACTAGCGGGACAGATACGCAGTATTTT.

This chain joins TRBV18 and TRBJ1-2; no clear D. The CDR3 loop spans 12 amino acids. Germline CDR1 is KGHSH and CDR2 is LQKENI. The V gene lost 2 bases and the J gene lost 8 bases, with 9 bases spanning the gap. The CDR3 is CASSPDVVGYTF. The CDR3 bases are TGTGCCAGCTCACCAGACGTGGTAGGCTACACCTTC.

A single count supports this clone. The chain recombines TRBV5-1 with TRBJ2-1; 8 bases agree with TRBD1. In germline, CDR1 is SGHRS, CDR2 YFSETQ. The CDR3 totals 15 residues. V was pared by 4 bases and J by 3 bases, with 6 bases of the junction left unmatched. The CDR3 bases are TGCGCCAGCAGCCCCGACAGGGGCGACTACAATGAGCAGTTCTTC. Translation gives CASSPDRGDYNEQFF. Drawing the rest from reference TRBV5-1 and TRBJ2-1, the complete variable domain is KAGVTQTPRYLIKTRGQQVTLSCSPISGHRSVSWYQQTPGQGLQFLFEYFSETQRNKGNFPGRFSGRQFSNSRSEMNVSTLELGDSALYLCASSPDRGDYNEQFFGPGTRLTVL.

CDR3 bases: TGTGCCAGCAGTGTACAGGGACGAATGAACACTGAAGCTTTCTTT. Its protein is CASSVQGRMNTEAFF. The chain carries TRBV28 and TRBJ1-1; TRBD1 might be the D (6 bases). The CDR3 is made up of 15 amino acids. Trimming cost V 5 bases and J 0 bases, with 13 bases left between them. Per germline, CDR1 MDHEN and CDR2 SYDVKM.

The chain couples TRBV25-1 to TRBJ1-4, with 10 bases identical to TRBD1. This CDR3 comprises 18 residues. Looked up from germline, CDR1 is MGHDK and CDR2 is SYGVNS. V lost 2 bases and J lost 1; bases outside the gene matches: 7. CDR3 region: CASSERRGQGLTNEKLFF. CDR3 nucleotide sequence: TGTGCCAGCAGTGAAAGAAGGGGACAGGGGTTAACTAATGAAAAACTGTTTTTT.

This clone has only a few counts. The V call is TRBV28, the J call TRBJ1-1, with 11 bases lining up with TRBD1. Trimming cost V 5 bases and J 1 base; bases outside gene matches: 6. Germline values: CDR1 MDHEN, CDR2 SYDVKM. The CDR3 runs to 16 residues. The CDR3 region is CASSRTGGRGNTEAFF. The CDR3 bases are TGTGCCAGCAGTCGGACAGGGGGCAGGGGGAACACTGAAGCTTTCTTT.

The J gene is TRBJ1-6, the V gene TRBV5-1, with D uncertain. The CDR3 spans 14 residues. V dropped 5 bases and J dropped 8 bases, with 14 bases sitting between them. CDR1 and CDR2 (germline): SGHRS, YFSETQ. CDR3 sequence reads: CASSNAGFDSPLHF. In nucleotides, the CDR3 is TGCGCCAGCAGTAACGCGGGGTTTGATTCACCCCTCCACTTT.

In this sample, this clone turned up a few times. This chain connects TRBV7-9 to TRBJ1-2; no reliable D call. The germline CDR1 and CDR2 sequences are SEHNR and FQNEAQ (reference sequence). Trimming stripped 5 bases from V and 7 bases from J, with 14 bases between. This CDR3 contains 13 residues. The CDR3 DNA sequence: TGTGCCAGCAGCGAGGAGCGAGAAGGTGGCTACACCTTC. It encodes CASSEEREGGYTF.

Here the CDR3 reads CASSHQGISGNTIYF. The DNA for the CDR3 is TGTGCCAGCAGCCACCAAGGGATCTCTGGAAACACCATATATTTT. This chain links TRBV14 with TRBJ1-3; D gene uncertain. V was clipped by 3 bases and J by 0 bases, with 9 bases between them. Germline CDR1 SGHDN, CDR2 FVKESK. This CDR3 is built from 15 residues.

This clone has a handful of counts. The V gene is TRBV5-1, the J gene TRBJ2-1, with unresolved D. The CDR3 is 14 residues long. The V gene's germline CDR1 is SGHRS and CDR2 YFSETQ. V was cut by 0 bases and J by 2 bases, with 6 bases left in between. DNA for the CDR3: TGCGCCAGCAGCTTGGACAGACCCTACAATGAGCAGTTCTTC. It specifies CASSLDRPYNEQFF.

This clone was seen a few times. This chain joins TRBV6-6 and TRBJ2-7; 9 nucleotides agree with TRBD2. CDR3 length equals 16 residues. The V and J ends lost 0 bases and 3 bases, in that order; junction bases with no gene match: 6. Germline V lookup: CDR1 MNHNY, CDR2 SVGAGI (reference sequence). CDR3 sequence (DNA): TGTGCCAGCAGTTACTCTATGGGACTAGCCAGCTACGAGCAGTACTTC. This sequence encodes CASSYSMGLASYEQYF.

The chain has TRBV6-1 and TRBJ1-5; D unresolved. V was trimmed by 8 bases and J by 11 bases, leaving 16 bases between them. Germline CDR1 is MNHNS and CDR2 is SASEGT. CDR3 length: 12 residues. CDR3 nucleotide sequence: TGTGCCAGCTCGTTGTCCGGCCAGTCCCAGCATTTT. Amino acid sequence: CASSLSGQSQHF.

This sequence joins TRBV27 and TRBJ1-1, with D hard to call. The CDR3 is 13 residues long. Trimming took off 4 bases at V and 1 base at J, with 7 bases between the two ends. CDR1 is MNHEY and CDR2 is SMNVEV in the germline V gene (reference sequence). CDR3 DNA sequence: TGTGCCAGCAGTTACCAAAAGAACACTGAAGCTTTCTTT. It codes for CASSYQKNTEAFF.

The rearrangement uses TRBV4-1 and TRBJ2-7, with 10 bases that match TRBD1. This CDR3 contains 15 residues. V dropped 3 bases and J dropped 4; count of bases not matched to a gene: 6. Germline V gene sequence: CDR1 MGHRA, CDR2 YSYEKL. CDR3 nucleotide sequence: TGCGCCAGCAGCCACCCGGGACAGGGGTCATACGAGCAGTACTTC. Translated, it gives CASSHPGQGSYEQYF.

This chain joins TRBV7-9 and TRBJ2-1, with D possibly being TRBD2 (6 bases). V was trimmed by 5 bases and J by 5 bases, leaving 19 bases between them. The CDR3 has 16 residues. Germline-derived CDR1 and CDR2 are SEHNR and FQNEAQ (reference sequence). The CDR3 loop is CASSTSGLPPNNEQFF. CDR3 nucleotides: TGTGCCAGCAGCACCTCGGGACTCCCGCCGAACAATGAGCAGTTCTTC.

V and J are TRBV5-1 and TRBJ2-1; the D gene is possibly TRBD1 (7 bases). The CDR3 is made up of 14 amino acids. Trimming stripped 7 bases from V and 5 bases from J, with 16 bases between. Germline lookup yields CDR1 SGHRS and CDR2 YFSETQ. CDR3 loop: CASGGQGVNNEQFF. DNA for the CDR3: TGCGCCAGCGGGGGGCAGGGGGTGAACAATGAGCAGTTCTTC.

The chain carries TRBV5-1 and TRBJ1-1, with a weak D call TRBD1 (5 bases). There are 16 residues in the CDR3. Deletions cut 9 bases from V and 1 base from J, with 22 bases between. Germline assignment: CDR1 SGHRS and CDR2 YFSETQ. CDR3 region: CATQEGTGLSNTEAFF. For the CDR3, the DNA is TGCGCCACCCAAGAGGGTACAGGACTCTCGAACACTGAAGCTTTCTTT.

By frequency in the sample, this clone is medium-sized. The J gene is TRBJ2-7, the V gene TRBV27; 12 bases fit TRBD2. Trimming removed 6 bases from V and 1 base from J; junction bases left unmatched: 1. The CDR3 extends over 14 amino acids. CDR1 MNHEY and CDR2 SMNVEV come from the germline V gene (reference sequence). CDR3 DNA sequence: TGTGCCAGCAGACTAGCGGGAGGTTCCTACGAGCAGTACTTC. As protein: CASRLAGGSYEQYF.

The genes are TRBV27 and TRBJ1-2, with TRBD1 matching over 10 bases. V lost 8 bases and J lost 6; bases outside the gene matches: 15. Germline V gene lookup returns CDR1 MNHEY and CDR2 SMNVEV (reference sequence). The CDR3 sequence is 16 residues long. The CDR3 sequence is CASVKNADRGLHGYTF. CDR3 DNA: TGTGCCAGCGTTAAGAATGCTGACAGGGGGCTTCATGGCTACACCTTC.

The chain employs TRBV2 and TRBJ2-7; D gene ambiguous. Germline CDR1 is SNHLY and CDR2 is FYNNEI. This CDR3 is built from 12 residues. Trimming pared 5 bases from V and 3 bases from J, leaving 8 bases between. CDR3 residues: CASSSLGYEQYF. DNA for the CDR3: TGTGCCAGCAGTTCCCTCGGCTACGAGCAGTACTTC.

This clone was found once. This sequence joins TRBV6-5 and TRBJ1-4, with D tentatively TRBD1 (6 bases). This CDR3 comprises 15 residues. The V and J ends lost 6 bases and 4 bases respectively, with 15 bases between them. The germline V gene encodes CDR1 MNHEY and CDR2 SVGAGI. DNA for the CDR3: TGTGCCAGCAGGCTCCGGACAGCGAATAATGAAAAACTGTTTTTT. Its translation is CASRLRTANNEKLFF.

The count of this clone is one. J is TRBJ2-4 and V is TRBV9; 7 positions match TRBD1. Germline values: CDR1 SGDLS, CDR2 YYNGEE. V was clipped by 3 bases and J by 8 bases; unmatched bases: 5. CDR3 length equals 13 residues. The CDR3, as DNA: TGTGCCAGCAGCGGGACAGGACGCGACATTCAGTACTTC. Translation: CASSGTGRDIQYF.

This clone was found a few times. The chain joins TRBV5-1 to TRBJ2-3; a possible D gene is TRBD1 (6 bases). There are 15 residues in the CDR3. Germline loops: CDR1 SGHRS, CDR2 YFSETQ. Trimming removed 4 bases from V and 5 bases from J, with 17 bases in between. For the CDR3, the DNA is TGCGCCAGCAGCGCGGACAGTTCGGCGGGAGATACGCAGTATTTT. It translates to CASSADSSAGDTQYF. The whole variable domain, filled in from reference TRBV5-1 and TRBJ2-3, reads KAGVTQTPRYLIKTRGQQVTLSCSPISGHRSVSWYQQTPGQGLQFLFEYFSETQRNKGNFPGRFSGRQFSNSRSEMNVSTLELGDSALYLCASSADSSAGDTQYFGPGTRLTVL.

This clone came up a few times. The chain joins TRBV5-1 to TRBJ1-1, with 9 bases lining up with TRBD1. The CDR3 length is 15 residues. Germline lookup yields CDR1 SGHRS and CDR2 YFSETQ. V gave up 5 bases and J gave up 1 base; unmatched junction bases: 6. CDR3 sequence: CASRTEDRGNTEAFF. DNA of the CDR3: TGCGCCAGCAGAACCGAGGACAGGGGGAACACTGAAGCTTTCTTT.